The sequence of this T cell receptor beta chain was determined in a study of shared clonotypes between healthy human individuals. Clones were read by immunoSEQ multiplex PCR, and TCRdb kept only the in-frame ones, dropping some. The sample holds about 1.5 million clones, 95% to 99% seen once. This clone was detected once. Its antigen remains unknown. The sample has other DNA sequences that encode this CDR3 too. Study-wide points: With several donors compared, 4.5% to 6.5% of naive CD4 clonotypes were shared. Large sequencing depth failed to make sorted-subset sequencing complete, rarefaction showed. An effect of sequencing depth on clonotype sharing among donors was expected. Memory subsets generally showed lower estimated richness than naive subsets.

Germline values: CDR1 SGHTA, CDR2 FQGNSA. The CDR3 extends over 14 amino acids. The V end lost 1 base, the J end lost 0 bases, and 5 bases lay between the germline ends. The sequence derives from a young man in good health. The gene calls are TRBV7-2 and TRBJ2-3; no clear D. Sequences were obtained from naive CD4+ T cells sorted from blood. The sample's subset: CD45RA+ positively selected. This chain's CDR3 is CASSLGLSTDTQYF. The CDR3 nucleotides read TGTGCCAGCAGCTTAGGGCTGAGCACAGATACGCAGTATTTT.